This T cell receptor (beta chain) was captured by sequencing in a study of control samples from healthy donors and cancer patients. Unmatched junction bases numbered 12, after V lost 3 bases and J lost 3 bases. Germline CDR1 MNHNS, CDR2 SASEGT. The CDR3 spans 18 residues. Profiling relied on immunoSEQ multiplex PCR, and the TCRdb table lists in-frame clones only, not all of them. The sample lists under 150,000 clones; more than 75% were seen once. This clone showed up just once. The source of this sequence is a woman between 70 and 85 years old in good health. V usage is TRBV6-1 and J usage is TRBJ1-2; 11 nucleotides align to TRBD1. Sequencing was carried out using blood. The CDR3 DNA follows: TGTGCCAGCAGTGAGCCCCGGGACAGGGGGATCTCCCACTATGGCTACACCTTC. This gives the protein CASSEPRDRGISHYGYTF.